Listed below are T cell receptor beta chains from one sample, sequenced in a study of PD-L1 blockade in urothelial cancer. Profiled with immunoSEQ multiplex PCR; TCRdb holds only in-frame clones, not every one. The sample holds approximately 47,000 clones, roughly 80% seen once. This specimen consisted of PBMCs, obtained around atezolizumab (anti-PD-L1) treatment. The source is a man between 65 and 80 years old with urothelial cancer. Both conserved end residues are part of each CDR3. D genes are given only for firm matches. Not every row has a clone size; where given, it reads once, few, many or a size class.

TRBJ2-1,TRBD2,-,TRBV9,TGTGCCAGCAGCGTAGACAGCGGGACCTACAATGAGCAGTTCTTC,CASSVDSGTYNEQFF
TRBJ2-4,TRBD2,-,TRBV19,TGTGCCAGTAGTACCTATAGCGGGAACACCAAAAACATTCAGTACTTC,CASSTYSGNTKNIQYF
TRBJ2-5,TRBD2,-,TRBV5-1,TGCGCCAGCAGCTTGGTAGCGGGAACTAAAGAGACCCAGTACTTC,CASSLVAGTKETQYF
TRBJ2-3,-,-,TRBV7-6,TGTGCCAGCAGCCGTAGCGGTAACACAGATACGCAGTATTTT,CASSRSGNTDTQYF
TRBJ1-3,TRBD1,-,TRBV10-3,TGTGCCATCAGTGAGGCAGGGGGCGCTGGAGGAAACACCATATATTTT,CAISEAGGAGGNTIYF
TRBJ2-3,TRBD1,-,TRBV6-4,TGTGCCAGCAGTGGGGGGACAGCCACAGATACGCAGTATTTT,CASSGGTATDTQYF
TRBJ2-7,TRBD2,once,TRBV6-1,TGTGCCAGCAGTGGGGGGGCACTAGGACTAGCGGGAGAGTTTAACGAGCAGTACTTC,CASSGGALGLAGEFNEQYF
TRBJ1-1,-,-,TRBV7-3,TGTGCCAGCAGCTTAAGTCCGTTCTTTATGAACACTGAAGCTTTCTTT,CASSLSPFFMNTEAFF
TRBJ1-1,TRBD1,-,TRBV19,TGTGCCAGTAGTAAAACCCCGGGACAGGGGATCACTGAAGCTTTCTTT,CASSKTPGQGITEAFF
TRBJ2-3,-,-,TRBV5-6,TGTGCCAGCAGCTTTCCCGGCCCAGAGGGCACAGATACGCAGTATTTT,CASSFPGPEGTDTQYF
TRBJ1-1,-,-,TRBV7-2,TGTGCCAGCAGCTCAAATTCAGGGGAAGGTGAAGCTTTCTTT,CASSSNSGEGEAFF
TRBJ2-2,-,-,TRBV5-6,TGTGCCAGCAGCTACCCAGGTTCCGGGGAGCTGTTTTTT,CASSYPGSGELFF
TRBJ2-7,TRBD2,-,TRBV5-4,TGTGCCAGCAGCTCTCAGCGGGAGAAGCCCTACGAGCAGTACTTC,CASSSQREKPYEQYF
TRBJ2-7,TRBD2,-,TRBV11-2,TGTGCCAGCAGCTTAGATATCGGGGGAGGGTTCTCCTACGAGCAGTACTTC,CASSLDIGGGFSYEQYF
TRBJ1-2,TRBD1,-,TRBV27,TGTGCCAGCAGCCGAGGGTCGAGGACAGGTCAAAACTATGGCTACACCTTC,CASSRGSRTGQNYGYTF
TRBJ1-6,-,-,TRBV4-2,TGTGCCAGCAGCCAAGATAGCGGGGATAGCTATAATTCACCCCTCCACTTT,CASSQDSGDSYNSPLHF
TRBJ2-5,-,-,TRBV2,TGTGCCAGCAAAGGGGATTCTGAGACCCAGTACTTC,CASKGDSETQYF
TRBJ2-2,TRBD1,few,TRBV11-3,TGTGCCAGCAGCCCACAGACAGGGGAAAACACCGGGGAGCTGTTTTTT,CASSPQTGENTGELFF
TRBJ2-3,TRBD2,-,TRBV7-6,TGTGCCAGCAGTCAGCCTAGCGGAGATACGCAGTATTTT,CASSQPSGDTQYF
TRBJ1-2,-,once,TRBV30,TGTGCCTATACCGGGGGGGGGAACTATGGCTACACCTTC,CAYTGGGNYGYTF
TRBJ2-7,TRBD1,-,TRBV10-3,TGTGCCGTGACGACAGGGAGTAGTTCGGGGAGCCCCTACGAGCAGTACTTC,CAVTTGSSSGSPYEQYF
TRBJ2-7,-,-,TRBV5-6,TGTGCCAGCAGCTTTCGGGGGGCTGAGGACGAGCAGTACTTC,CASSFRGAEDEQYF
TRBJ2-5,TRBD2,-,TRBV4-1,TGCGCCAGCAGCCAGCTAGGACTAGCGGGAGGAGAGACCCAGTACTTC,CASSQLGLAGGETQYF